The following is a TCR beta chain sequence with its context. One end of the junction does not line up with germline, which may come from a read error. The data originate from a study of blood T cell repertoires in COVID-19. Participants, about 18 to 95 years old, spanned about two dozen US areas. Libraries were prepared by immunoSEQ multiplex PCR; TCRdb keeps only in-frame clonotypes and omits some of them. The table includes more than 300,000 clones, 90% detected once. CDR3 size: 13 residues. The germline CDR1 and CDR2 sequences are MDHEN and SYDVKM. The chain carries TRBV28 and TRBJ1-6; 8 bases agree with TRBD1. Sequenced: PBMCs or T cells enriched from blood (not recorded which). The sequence derives from a woman in her thirties who had been exposed to COVID-19. CDR3 residues: CAGRGQGDSPLHF. CDR3 sequence (DNA): TGTGCCGGCAGGGGGCAGGGGGATTCACCCCTCCACTTT.